This paragraph reports one T cell receptor beta chain. The study ran its PCR with 60 Vbeta and 13 Jbeta primers. The assay was immunoSEQ multiplex PCR, and TCRdb's table has in-frame clones only and misses some. The table lists 75,000 to 100,000 clones, over 60% of them singletons. The CDR3 sequence is 14 residues long. Looked up from germline, CDR1 is SGHNT and CDR2 is YYREEE (reference sequence). The V and J ends lost 0 bases and 8 bases respectively, with 14 bases between them. This sample was taken from a study of cytomegalovirus exposure and HLA in healthy donors. Sequences were obtained from PBMCs. This rearrangement joins TRBV5-4 to TRBJ1-2; possibly TRBD1 for D (5 bases). The source is a man aged 55-75 years in good health and CMV-seropositive. The CDR3 is CASSLGQPPRGYTF. CDR3 nucleotides: TGTGCCAGCAGCTTGGGACAGCCCCCTCGAGGCTACACCTTC.